One sample yielded the 14 T cell receptor beta chains listed below, sequenced in a study of regulatory T cells in long-lasting Graves disease. Described time point: persistent/refractory GD, antithyroid drugs over 5 years with positive TRAb. The TCR library was made from RNA that had been extracted from PBMCs in TRIzol. Investigators prepared the TCR beta libraries by applying iRepertoire HTBI primers and Arm-PCR of CDR3 regions. MiXCR, run by TCRdb on the multiplex PCR reads, gives a single entry per CDR3 protein. The sample includes around 400,000 distinct CDR3 sequences, roughly 25% seen only once; the top ten take 25% to 35%. The specimen comprised peripheral blood mononuclear cells (PBMCs), sampled when the disease was refractory, from a patient treated with antithyroid drugs. These receptors all stem from a woman between 40 and 50 years old with Graves disease.

This clonotype was recorded at least ten times. The chain couples TRBV28 to TRBJ2-7; the D gene is possibly TRBD2 (6 bases). Germline CDR1 MDHEN, CDR2 SYDVKM. CDR3 size: 16 residues. Between the trimmed V and J ends, which lost 6 bases and 5 bases, there was a span of 23 bases. The DNA for the CDR3 is TGTGCCAGCAGGCCCCCCCGACTAGTATCAGCTAACGAGCAGTACTTC. Its translation is CASRPPRLVSANEQYF.

This chain links TRBV20-1 with TRBJ2-5; 9 bases line up with TRBD2. Germline V gene data show CDR1 as DFQATT and CDR2 as SNEGSKA (reference sequence). The CDR3 is 14 amino acids. Trimming took 4 bases from V and 4 from J; bases not matched to a gene: 7. CDR3 residues: CSAMLGSGRETQYF. CDR3 bases: TGCAGTGCTATGTTGGGTAGCGGGAGAGAGACCCAGTACTTC.

Only a few counts were recorded for this clonotype. V is TRBV28 and J is TRBJ2-3; D unresolved. The length of the CDR3 is 13 residues. V was cut by 7 bases and J by 2 bases, with 10 bases left in between. Germline V gene data show CDR1 as MDHEN and CDR2 as SYDVKM. The CDR3 sequence is CASNRFPTDTQYF. As DNA, the CDR3 is TGTGCCAGCAACCGGTTCCCCACAGATACGCAGTATTTT.

As concerns this clonotype: With a much larger clone just one base away, this may be a read error. V and J are TRBV12-3 or TRBV12-4 and TRBJ1-6; the match to TRBD1 covers 7 bases. CDR3 length: 17 amino acids. CDR3 amino acids: CASRKQGQHEYYSPPHF. For the CDR3, the DNA is TGTGCCAGCAGAAAACAGGGACAGCACGAGTATTATTCACCCCCCCACTTT.

The CDR3 protein is CASSLGVVYEQYF. CDR3 DNA: TGTGCCAGCAGCTTAGGGGTTGTATACGAGCAGTACTTC. This chain joins TRBV7-2 and TRBJ2-7; D uncertain. V was cut by 1 base and J by 4 bases, with 8 bases left in between. Germline V gene data show CDR1 as SGHTA and CDR2 as FQGNSA. This CDR3 comprises 13 residues.

This clonotype was detected only a few times. The junction differs from germline at one of its ends, possibly a read error. The rearrangement links TRBV12-3 or TRBV12-4 to TRBJ2-3; 7 nucleotides line up with TRBD2. The CDR3 totals 12 residues. CDR3 region: CASSLAGDTQYF. The DNA for the CDR3 is TGTGCCAGCAGCTTAGCGGGAGATACGCAGTATTTT.

This clonotype came up once. Given the absence of the conserved phenylalanine or tryptophan at the CDR3 end, a read error is likely. The genes are TRBV5-1 and TRBJ2-7; TRBD1 agrees at 7 bases. Germline trimming cut 2 bases from V and 2 bases from J; bases unmatched to any gene: 16. Per the germline V gene, CDR1 is SGHRS and CDR2 is YFSETQ. The CDR3 is made up of 18 amino acids. The CDR3 is CASSFKQPTRQGPYEQYL. In DNA, the CDR3 is TGCGCCAGCAGCTTCAAACAACCTACAAGACAGGGTCCCTACGAGCAGTACCTC.

Ten or more counts support this clonotype. CDR3 bases: TGTGCCAGCAGCATGAACAGCTACCCCCTCGGCTATGGCTACACCTTC. Translation gives CASSMNSYPLGYGYTF. The chain employs TRBV5-6 and TRBJ1-2; no clear D. The CDR3 is made up of 16 amino acids. Germline loops: CDR1 SGHDT, CDR2 YYEEEE. V lost 4 bases, J lost 4 bases, and 20 bases lay in between. Full variable domain (rest looked up from reference TRBV5-6 and TRBJ1-2): DAGVTQSPTHLIKTRGQQVTLRCSPKSGHDTVSWYQQALGQGPQFIFQYYEEEERQRGNFPDRFSGHQFPNYSSELNVNALLLGDSALYLCASSMNSYPLGYGYTFGSGTRLTVV.

This clonotype was picked up many times. CDR3 region: CAISRGRQETQYF. The CDR3 bases are TGTGCCATCAGTCGGGGAAGGCAAGAGACCCAGTACTTC. The rearrangement uses TRBV10-3 and TRBJ2-5; a possible D gene is TRBD2 (5 bases). Germline values: CDR1 ENHRY, CDR2 SYGVKD. V was cut by 5 bases and J by 2 bases, with 9 bases left in between. The CDR3 spans 13 residues.

This rearrangement joins TRBV28 to TRBJ1-4; D perhaps matches TRBD1 (6 bases). CDR3 length: 16 residues. Germline-derived CDR1 and CDR2 are MDHEN and SYDVKM. Trimming stripped 4 bases from V and 0 bases from J, with 12 bases between. CDR3 nucleotide sequence: TGTGCCAGCAGTTCCTCCCACAGGGCAACTAATGAAAAACTGTTTTTT. It codes for CASSSSHRATNEKLFF.

The rearrangement uses TRBV11-3 and TRBJ2-3; 15 bases align to TRBD2. The V gene end was trimmed by 1 base and the J gene end by 7 bases; junction bases not matched to a gene: 6. The CDR3 is 17 residues long. CDR1 is SGHNT, CDR2 YENEEA, per germline. CDR3 in DNA: TGTGCCAGCAGCTTAGGGACTAGCGGGAGGGCCGTGAATACGCAGTATTTT. Protein sequence: CASSLGTSGRAVNTQYF.

This clonotype occurred a few times. The rearrangement uses TRBV20-1 and TRBJ2-3; D gene unclear. With 5 bases removed from V and 2 bases from J, the gap between germline ends came to 8 bases. Per germline, CDR1 DFQATT and CDR2 SNEGSKA (reference sequence). This CDR3 is 12 amino acids long. CDR3 coding DNA: TGCAGTGCTCTAGAGAACACAGATACGCAGTATTTT. This gives the protein CSALENTDTQYF.

The chain links TRBV5-1 to TRBJ1-1; D gene ambiguous. V shed 2 bases and J shed 6 bases, with 14 bases lying between them. CDR1 and CDR2 (germline): SGHRS, YFSETQ. The CDR3 consists of 14 residues. The CDR3 reads CASSFRDWAPEAFF. CDR3 in DNA: TGCGCCAGCAGCTTCAGAGACTGGGCCCCTGAAGCTTTCTTT.

The rearrangement links TRBV19 to TRBJ2-3, with 8 bases matching TRBD2. From germline, CDR1 is LNHDA and CDR2 SQIVND (reference sequence). This CDR3 spans 14 amino acids. V lost 6 bases and J lost 4; bases outside the gene matches: 6. In nucleotides, the CDR3 is TGTGCCAGTAGATTGGCGGGAGGCGCAGATACGCAGTATTTT. Amino acid sequence: CASRLAGGADTQYF.